This entry lists 8 T cell receptor beta chains sequenced from one sample in a study of blood T cell repertoires in COVID-19 (dated by TCRdb to the early 2020s). The library was prepared using the immunoSEQ multiplex PCR assay. The table was pulled from immuneACCESS by TCRdb, which kept in-frame rearrangements only. Such tables lose some clones; where checked, under half of the loss comes from unresolved V genes, and the rest has no known cause. The sample contains roughly 200,000 clones, approximately 90% of them found a single time. About 0.96% of the sample belongs to the ten largest clones. Sequencing input: peripheral blood. These receptors all stem from a woman aged 18-29 years who had recovered from COVID-19.

The J gene is TRBJ1-1, the V gene TRBV13; D uncertain. CDR3 size: 16 residues. CDR1 and CDR2 (germline): PRHDT, FYEKMQ (reference sequence). Trimming cost V 5 bases and J 11 bases, with 27 bases left between them. The CDR3 nucleotides are TGTGCCAGCAGCCTATCCCAACTCGGGGATTTAATGGGCGCTTTCTTT. This sequence encodes CASSLSQLGDLMGAFF.

V gene TRBV5-4 combines with J gene TRBJ2-3; 10 bases fit TRBD2. The CDR3 loop spans 16 amino acids. CDR1 and CDR2 from the germline V gene are SGHNT and YYREEE (reference sequence). J gave up 0 bases and V 4 bases, and 5 bases lay outside the gene matches. As DNA, the CDR3 is TGTGCCAGCAGCCGAAAGACTAGCGGGAGCACAGATACGCAGTATTTT. It specifies CASSRKTSGSTDTQYF.

The genes are TRBV7-9 and TRBJ2-7; D ambiguous. Germline V gene data show CDR1 as SEHNR and CDR2 as FQNEAQ (reference sequence). This CDR3 has 14 residues. The germline V and J ends were trimmed by 1 base and 2 bases, with 9 bases remaining between them. Here the CDR3 reads CASSLVPGTYEQYF. As DNA, the CDR3 is TGTGCCAGCAGCTTAGTTCCGGGTACCTACGAGCAGTACTTC.

CDR3 DNA sequence: TGTGCCAGCAGCCGCCAGGGGGCGGGCACTGAAGCTTTCTTT. Translation gives CASSRQGAGTEAFF. The chain carries TRBV3-1 (or the pseudogene TRBV3-2) and TRBJ1-1; 8 nucleotides match TRBD1. Losses at the gene ends were 4 bases for V and 4 bases for J; bases not matched to a gene: 5. The germline V gene encodes CDR1 LGHDT and CDR2 YNNKEL (reference sequence). The CDR3 sequence is 14 residues long.

The CDR3 DNA is TGTGCCAGCAGCTACGGGGGCACAGATACGCAGTATTTT. The encoded protein is CASSYGGTDTQYF. The J gene is TRBJ2-3, the V gene TRBV7-2; the D gene is possibly TRBD2 (5 bases). V lost 4 bases, J lost 1 base, and 6 bases lay in between. Germline V lookup: CDR1 SGHTA, CDR2 FQGNSA. The CDR3 has 13 residues.

The V call is TRBV7-2, the J call TRBJ2-7; D possibly corresponds to TRBD1 (5 bases). Germline CDR1 and CDR2: SGHTA and FQGNSA. The CDR3 runs to 13 residues. V was clipped by 7 bases and J by 4 bases, with 14 bases between them. The CDR3 bases are TGTGCCAGCAAAGGGGTGGGCAGATACGAGCAGTACTTC. Translated, it gives CASKGVGRYEQYF.

The chain recombines TRBV10-3 with TRBJ1-1; D is possibly TRBD1 (5 bases). Trimming shortened V by 0 bases and J by 0 bases, and 8 bases separated the two germline ends. This CDR3 contains 15 residues. Germline V gene lookup returns CDR1 ENHRY and CDR2 SYGVKD. The CDR3 region has the DNA TGTGCCATCAGTGAGTCGCGACAGTTGAACACTGAAGCTTTCTTT. Translating it yields CAISESRQLNTEAFF.

The genes are TRBV4-2 and TRBJ2-1; no definite D call. The ends were cut back, 1 base at V and 0 bases at J, with 13 bases in the middle. The germline V gene has CDR1 LGHNA and CDR2 YNFKEQ. The CDR3 totals 17 residues. CDR3 residues: CASSQVPFFGSYNEQFF. In DNA form, the CDR3 reads TGTGCCAGCAGCCAAGTGCCTTTTTTCGGCTCCTACAATGAGCAGTTCTTC.